Below are 32 T cell receptor beta chains sequenced from a single sample in a study of blood T cell repertoires in COVID-19. Clones were sequenced by immunoSEQ multiplex PCR, and TCRdb holds only the in-frame ones, with some missing. The data hold about 180,000 clones, with around 80% observed a single time. The sequenced sample was PBMCs or T cells enriched from blood (not recorded which). The receptors shown here come from a man in his 60s who had been exposed to COVID-19.

Only a few counts were recorded for this clone. The V gene is TRBV28, the J gene TRBJ2-7, with D uncertain. The CDR3 consists of 12 residues. V was pared by 1 base and J by 6 bases, with 7 bases between. Germline V lookup: CDR1 MDHEN, CDR2 SYDVKM. CDR3 sequence: CASSLSKSEQYF. In nucleotides, the CDR3 is TGTGCCAGCAGTTTATCAAAGAGCGAGCAGTACTTC.

This chain uses TRBV5-1 with TRBJ2-1; TRBD2 matches at 10 bases. V was pared by 5 bases and J by 2 bases, with 7 bases of the junction left unmatched. The germline gives CDR1 SGHRS, CDR2 YFSETQ. This CDR3 has 16 amino acids. The CDR3 sequence is CASSFSAGGTYNEQFF. The CDR3 DNA follows: TGCGCCAGCAGTTTCTCAGCGGGGGGGACCTACAATGAGCAGTTCTTC.

The sample holds a few counts of this clone. The chain couples TRBV30 to TRBJ1-1, with 8 nucleotides matching TRBD1. From germline, CDR1 is GTSNPN and CDR2 SVGIG (reference sequence). This CDR3 has 13 amino acids. J gave up 5 bases and V 3 bases, and 5 bases lay outside the gene matches. CDR3 in DNA: TGTGCCTGGAGAGGACAGGGCTGGACTGAAGCTTTCTTT. Protein product: CAWRGQGWTEAFF.

This clone has a handful of counts. V is TRBV5-5 and J is TRBJ1-2; D gene unclear. Germline V gives CDR1 SGHKS, CDR2 YYEKEE (reference sequence). The CDR3 runs 14 residues. V was shortened by 3 bases and J by 5 bases, with 14 bases between the two germline ends. The CDR3 region is CASSSNGERYGYTF. The CDR3 nucleotides read TGTGCCAGCAGCTCCAACGGAGAACGGTATGGCTACACCTTC.

This clone was found a few times. The V and J genes are TRBV2 and TRBJ2-1; D not certain. The V and J ends lost 1 base and 4 bases respectively, with 5 bases between them. The CDR3 covers 13 residues. The germline gives CDR1 SNHLY, CDR2 FYNNEI. The chain's CDR3 is CASSEGLYNEQFF. DNA of the CDR3: TGTGCCAGCAGTGAAGGACTTTACAATGAGCAGTTCTTC.

This chain links TRBV9 with TRBJ2-7; 7 bases fit TRBD2. The CDR3 loop spans 16 amino acids. The germline CDR1 and CDR2 sequences are SGDLS and YYNGEE. The ends lost 0 bases at V and 0 bases at J; junction bases unmatched: 6. CDR3 sequence (DNA): TGTGCCAGCAGCGTAGACGGCAGGACTAGCTCCTACGAGCAGTACTTC. It encodes CASSVDGRTSSYEQYF.

The V and J genes are TRBV5-1 and TRBJ2-3; TRBD2 matches at 9 bases. V was pared by 5 bases and J by 2 bases, with 6 bases of the junction left unmatched. CDR1 SGHRS and CDR2 YFSETQ come from the germline V gene. This CDR3 is built from 15 residues. The CDR3 region is CASRTSGFNTDTQYF. In nucleotides, the CDR3 is TGCGCCAGCAGGACTAGCGGCTTCAACACAGATACGCAGTATTTT.

This clone was observed a few times. The genes are TRBV5-1 and TRBJ2-7; 11 bases agree with TRBD2. The junction had 2 bases not matched to a gene; V was cut back by 4 bases and J by 2 bases. The CDR3 sequence is 14 residues long. CDR1 is SGHRS, CDR2 YFSETQ, per germline. The CDR3 here is CASSGTSGTYEQYF. The CDR3 DNA is TGCGCCAGCAGCGGGACTAGCGGAACCTACGAGCAGTACTTC.

The rearrangement uses TRBV7-9 and TRBJ2-7, with 10 bases identical to TRBD1. CDR3 size: 15 residues. V lost 5 bases, J lost 4 bases, and 8 bases stayed unmatched. Germline CDR1 and CDR2: SEHNR and FQNEAQ (reference sequence). CDR3 loop: CASSLRDRGQYEQYF. Here the CDR3 DNA reads TGTGCCAGCAGCCTCCGGGACAGGGGCCAGTACGAGCAGTACTTC. The full variable domain, its missing parts supplied by reference TRBV7-9 and TRBJ2-7, is DTGVSQNPRHKITKRGQNVTFRCDPISEHNRLYWYRQTLGQGPEFLTYFQNEAQLEKSRLLSDRFSAERPKGSFSTLEIQRTEQGDSAMYLCASSLRDRGQYEQYFGPGTRLTVT.

The chain couples TRBV7-3 to TRBJ2-5; perhaps TRBD1 as D (6 bases). Between the trimmed V and J ends, which lost 5 bases and 5 bases, there was a span of 21 bases. Germline CDR1 and CDR2: SGHTA and FQGTGA. CDR3 length: 16 residues. The DNA of the CDR3 is TGTGCCAGCAGCCTCCGGGCATCCGAAAGGGGGGAGACCCAGTACTTC. This sequence encodes CASSLRASERGETQYF.

This clone was seen a few times. V and J are TRBV15 and TRBJ2-5; 12 bases fit TRBD2. The CDR3 is 18 residues long. Trimming at V came to 2 bases and at J to 5 bases, leaving 12 bases not matched to a gene. Germline lookup yields CDR1 LNHNV and CDR2 YYDKDF (reference sequence). CDR3 in DNA: TGTGCCACCAGCAGATCCAGGGCTGGGCTAGCGGGAGGGGAGACCCAGTACTTC. This translates into CATSRSRAGLAGGETQYF.

The sample holds one count of this clone. This chain links TRBV7-8 with TRBJ1-2; a possible D gene is TRBD1 (5 bases). CDR1 and CDR2 (germline): SGHVS, FQNEAQ. V gave up 2 bases and J gave up 2 bases, with 18 bases separating them. The CDR3 length is 17 residues. CDR3 in DNA: TGTGCCAGCAGCTTACAAAGTTCATTTGACAGAAACTATGGCTACACCTTC. This codes for CASSLQSSFDRNYGYTF.

V and J are TRBV6-5 and TRBJ2-7, with TRBD1 matching over 10 bases. Losses at the gene ends were 2 bases for V and 5 bases for J; bases not matched to a gene: 6. Germline V gene data show CDR1 as MNHEY and CDR2 as SVGAGI. The CDR3 length is 15 residues. The CDR3 nucleotides read TGTGCCAGCAGTTACCAGGGACAGGGGTTCAACGAGCAGTACTTC. As protein: CASSYQGQGFNEQYF.

This clone was seen only once. The junction departs from germline at one end; a sequencing error may be responsible. V and J are TRBV13 and TRBJ2-7; D might be TRBD2 (7 bases). CDR1 and CDR2 from the germline V gene are PRHDT and FYEKMQ (reference sequence). This CDR3 region has 16 residues. CDR3 in DNA: TGTGCCGGCAGCTTAGGGGGGGCACCACATTCCTACGAGCAGTACTTC. Its protein product is CAGSLGGAPHSYEQYF.

V usage is TRBV15 and J usage is TRBJ1-5; 8 bases map to TRBD1. J lost 4 bases, V lost 5 bases, and 1 base had no gene match. There are 13 residues in the CDR3. Germline CDR1 is LNHNV and CDR2 is YYDKDF (reference sequence). In nucleotides, the CDR3 is TGTGCCACCAGCTGGACAGGGAATCAGCCCCAGCATTTT. Encoded protein: CATSWTGNQPQHF.

The table lists this clone with many counts. V usage is TRBV30 and J usage is TRBJ2-1, with D perhaps matching TRBD1 (5 bases). Trimming took 2 bases from V and 0 from J, leaving 14 bases between them. Germline CDR1 and CDR2: GTSNPN and SVGIG (reference sequence). This CDR3 is 16 amino acids long. The CDR3 region is CAWSISGLSSYNEQFF. The CDR3 DNA is TGTGCCTGGAGTATATCAGGGCTGAGCTCCTACAATGAGCAGTTCTTC.

V and J are TRBV7-2 and TRBJ2-1; 7 nucleotides match TRBD2. The V gene's germline CDR1 is SGHTA and CDR2 FQGNSA. The junction had 1 base not matched to a gene; V was cut back by 0 bases and J by 2 bases. This CDR3 is 15 amino acids long. The CDR3 protein is CASSLAGGPYNEQFF. CDR3 nucleotide sequence: TGTGCCAGCAGCTTAGCGGGAGGGCCCTACAATGAGCAGTTCTTC.

The chain couples TRBV6-5 to TRBJ1-2; tentative D call: TRBD1 (5 bases). Germline CDR1 and CDR2: MNHEY and SVGAGI. The CDR3 contains 13 residues. Trimming cost V 4 bases and J 4 bases, with 10 bases left between them. The DNA of the CDR3 is TGTGCCAGCAGTTTCACGACAGCCTATGGCTACACCTTC. As protein: CASSFTTAYGYTF.

The chain uses TRBV5-1 and TRBJ2-7; 7 bases align to TRBD2. The ends lost 2 bases at V and 4 bases at J; junction bases unmatched: 3. CDR3 length: 13 amino acids. Germline-derived CDR1 and CDR2 are SGHRS and YFSETQ. CDR3 in amino acids: CASSLAGRYEQYF. In DNA, the CDR3 is TGCGCCAGCAGCTTAGCGGGGAGGTACGAGCAGTACTTC.

The chain combines TRBV18 with TRBJ2-1, with a weak D call TRBD1 (5 bases). CDR3 length: 17 amino acids. Trimming removed 3 bases from V and 5 bases from J, with 20 bases in between. The germline V gene has CDR1 KGHSH and CDR2 LQKENI. CDR3 loop: CASSPQSGWGSDNEQFF. The DNA of the CDR3 is TGTGCCAGCTCACCCCAATCAGGGTGGGGTTCCGACAATGAGCAGTTCTTC.

This chain links TRBV9 with TRBJ2-6, with D perhaps matching TRBD2 (6 bases). The V gene lost 3 bases and the J gene lost 3 bases, with 10 bases spanning the gap. CDR3 size: 15 residues. Germline V gene lookup returns CDR1 SGDLS and CDR2 YYNGEE. The CDR3 nucleotides read TGTGCCAGCAGCGCCGGGGGTTTTGGGGCCAACGTCCTGACTTTC. Translation: CASSAGGFGANVLTF.

The chain uses TRBV29-1 and TRBJ1-2, with 8 bases matching TRBD1. Germline CDR1 SQVTM, CDR2 ANQGSEA. V shed 3 bases, J shed 4 bases, and the junction held 10 bases outside the gene matches. CDR3 length: 15 amino acids. The CDR3 reads CSVDFQGAAGYGYTF. CDR3 nucleotide sequence: TGCAGCGTTGACTTTCAGGGGGCGGCTGGCTATGGCTACACCTTC. Supplemented by reference TRBV29-1 and TRBJ1-2, the full variable domain reads SAVISQKPSRDICQRGTSLTIQCQVDSQVTMMFWYRQQPGQSLTLIATANQGSEATYESGFVIDKFPISRPNLTFSTLTVSNMSPEDSSIYLCSVDFQGAAGYGYTFGSGTRLTVV.

The rearrangement uses TRBV30 and TRBJ2-7; D gene uncertain. Between the trimmed V and J ends, which lost 1 base and 4 bases, there was a span of 5 bases. CDR1 GTSNPN and CDR2 SVGIG come from the germline V gene (reference sequence). The CDR3 is 11 residues long. The CDR3 sequence: CAWSAVYEQYF. CDR3 bases: TGTGCCTGGAGTGCAGTTTACGAGCAGTACTTC.

The chain links TRBV5-3 to TRBJ2-5; 11 positions match TRBD2. TRBV5-3 is labeled an ORF, and its function is uncertain. The CDR3 is 20 amino acids. V was clipped by 0 bases and J by 1 base; unmatched bases: 14. The CDR3 region has the DNA TGTGCCAGAAGCTTGGCCGGAAATTGTACTAGCGGGGGATCCCAAGAGACCCAGTACTTC. Translation gives CARSLAGNCTSGGSQETQYF.

The chain has TRBV27 and TRBJ1-1, with D perhaps matching TRBD1 (5 bases). Trimming took off 3 bases at V and 4 bases at J, with 15 bases between the two ends. CDR3 size: 15 residues. Germline V gene sequence: CDR1 MNHEY, CDR2 SMNVEV (reference sequence). CDR3 sequence reads: CASSFEWPQGTEAFF. CDR3 coding DNA: TGTGCCAGCAGTTTTGAGTGGCCCCAGGGCACTGAAGCTTTCTTT.

V and J are TRBV27 and TRBJ1-2, with D possibly being TRBD1 (5 bases). From germline, CDR1 is MNHEY and CDR2 SMNVEV (reference sequence). Trimming left V 2 bases short and J 6 bases short, with 10 bases between. The CDR3 covers 13 residues. The CDR3 DNA follows: TGTGCCAGCAGTTTACGCGGGGCGGATGGCTACACCTTC. It specifies CASSLRGADGYTF.

This chain connects TRBV7-2 to TRBJ1-2, with D possibly matching TRBD1 (5 bases). CDR1 and CDR2 from the germline V gene are SGHTA and FQGNSA. V was cut by 4 bases and J by 4 bases, with 10 bases left in between. The CDR3 runs 13 residues. The CDR3 nucleotides read TGTGCCAGCAGCTCGACAGACCTCTATGGCTACACCTTC. Its translation is CASSSTDLYGYTF.

This chain links TRBV3-1 (or the pseudogene TRBV3-2) with TRBJ2-5; 8 positions agree with TRBD2. Germline V gene lookup returns CDR1 LGHDT and CDR2 YNNKEL (reference sequence). This CDR3 region has 16 residues. V was clipped by 3 bases and J by 4 bases; unmatched bases: 10. CDR3 protein: CASSQSRTSGGETQYF. CDR3 in DNA: TGTGCCAGCAGCCAGTCCCGTACTAGCGGCGGAGAGACCCAGTACTTC.

The V call is TRBV7-3, the J call TRBJ1-1; TRBD1 is a possible D gene (5 bases). CDR3 length: 13 residues. V was cut by 3 bases and J by 1 base, with 6 bases left in between. The germline gives CDR1 SGHTA, CDR2 FQGTGA. The CDR3 DNA reads TGTGCCAGCAGCTTTACAGGGAACACTGAAGCTTTCTTT. This translates into CASSFTGNTEAFF.

The sample holds a few counts of this clone. V and J are TRBV7-2 and TRBJ2-1, with D perhaps TRBD2 (6 bases). Trimming pared 5 bases from V and 0 bases from J, leaving 11 bases between. The CDR3 length is 15 residues. The germline V gene has CDR1 SGHTA and CDR2 FQGNSA. The chain's CDR3 is CASSPSGSSYNEQFF. CDR3 in DNA: TGTGCCAGCAGCCCGTCCGGGAGCTCCTACAATGAGCAGTTCTTC.

A single count supports this clone. This chain connects TRBV6-5 to TRBJ2-2, with TRBD1 matching 7 bases. The CDR3 has 15 amino acids. The V segment lost 6 bases and the J segment 1 base; nucleotides outside the gene matches: 5. CDR1 MNHEY and CDR2 SVGAGI come from the germline V gene. As DNA, the CDR3 is TGTGCCAGCAGGGGGACAGTCCTGAACACCGGGGAGCTGTTTTTT. Translated: CASRGTVLNTGELFF.

This sequence joins TRBV28 and TRBJ2-7; TRBD1 matches at 8 bases. Germline values: CDR1 MDHEN, CDR2 SYDVKM. Germline trimming cut 7 bases from V and 2 bases from J; bases unmatched to any gene: 10. This CDR3 comprises 15 residues. CDR3 sequence reads: CASTPTGTGTYEQYF. CDR3 coding DNA: TGTGCCAGCACCCCAACCGGGACAGGAACCTACGAGCAGTACTTC.